These T cell receptor beta chains were read from a single sample in a study of neurological immune-mediated disorders. Each CDR3 protein gets one entry after TCRdb re-called the 5' RACE reads with MiXCR. The sample has tens of thousands of distinct CDR3 sequences, about 9.3% seen once; the top ten hold around 2%. The material sequenced was PBMCs. The receptors were gathered from a man aged 35 to 55 in good health. CDR3s include the opening cysteine and the closing phenylalanine or tryptophan. The D gene is left open where the match is weak. For some rows the clone size is stated as once, few or many, or as a class when expanded; others skip it.

>many|.|TRBV27|TRBJ2-7
TGTGCCAGCGGACACGAGAACGAGCAGTACTTC
CASGHENEQYF
>many|TRBD1|TRBV29-1|TRBJ2-1
TGCAGCGCCTTAGGGGACAGGGGGCCTGAGCAGTTCTTC
CSALGDRGPEQFF
>many|.|TRBV7-2|TRBJ2-3
TGTGCCAGCAGCCCCATGGGCGGGCGCAGGGTAGTCACGCAGTATTTT
CASSPMGGRRVVTQYF
>many|TRBD1|TRBV9|TRBJ2-1
TGTGCCAGCAGTACAGGGGCTAGTGGCGCTTTCTTC
CASSTGASGAFF
>many|.|TRBV20-1|TRBJ1-2
TGCAGTGCTAGAGATCCGGGGGGCCGAGGCTACACCTTC
CSARDPGGRGYTF
>many|TRBD1|TRBV7-8|TRBJ2-3
TGTGCCAGCAGCTTAGGGGTACCGGGACAGGGATATTCAGATACGCAGTATTTT
CASSLGVPGQGYSDTQYF
>many|.|TRBV27|TRBJ1-3
TGTGCCAGCAGCCCTTTATCCGGAAACACCATATATTTT
CASSPLSGNTIYF
>many|TRBD2|TRBV28|TRBJ2-1
TGTGCCAGCAGTTTCCGAACCAGCGGGAGCATGGGTGAGCAGTTCTTC
CASSFRTSGSMGEQFF
>few|TRBD2|TRBV6-4|TRBJ2-1
TGTGCCAGCAGCCCAGCGGGGGGTTACAATGAGCAGTTCTTC
CASSPAGGYNEQFF
>many|.|TRBV5-5|TRBJ1-2
TGTGCCAGCAGCATAACAGGGAACGCCTATGGCTACACCTTC
CASSITGNAYGYTF
>many|.|TRBV29-1|TRBJ2-5
TGCAGCGTTTCCTCAGGGGAAGAGACCCAGTACTTC
CSVSSGEETQYF
>many|.|TRBV5-1|TRBJ2-5
TGCGCCAGCAGCGGAAAGTCGGAGACCCAGTACTTC
CASSGKSETQYF
>many|.|TRBV7-2|TRBJ2-7
TGTGCCAGCAGCTTGAGAAGTGCTACCTACGAGCAGTACTTC
CASSLRSATYEQYF
>many|TRBD1|TRBV5-1|TRBJ1-1
TGCGCCAGCAGCGGGGGGACAGGAGAGAACACTGAAGCTTTCTTT
CASSGGTGENTEAFF
>many|TRBD1|TRBV7-9|TRBJ2-5
TGTGCCAGCAGCCCGATGGTGATGACAGGGGACCAAGAGACCCAGTACTTC
CASSPMVMTGDQETQYF
>many|.|TRBV10-1|TRBJ2-7
TGCGCCAGCAGTGAGGGCAGGGACGAGCAGTACTTC
CASSEGRDEQYF
>.|.|TRBV5-5|TRBJ2-3
TGTGCCAGCAGCTTGCTGGCAGGGTTTTCGGACAGCACAGATACGCAGTATTTT
CASSLLAGFSDSTDTQYF
>many|.|TRBV5-6|TRBJ2-6
TGTGCCAGCAGCTTGGGGACGGGCGGCAATTCTGGGGCCAACGTCCTGACTTTC
CASSLGTGGNSGANVLTF
>many|TRBD1|TRBV10-3|TRBJ2-2
TGTGCCATCAGTGCGACAGGGTTCACCGGGGAGCTGTTTTTT
CAISATGFTGELFF
>many|.|TRBV9|TRBJ2-1
TGTGCCAGCAGCGTAAGAGGGGCCTACAATGAGCAGTTCTTC
CASSVRGAYNEQFF
>few|.|TRBV6-4|TRBJ2-7
TGTGCCAGCAGGAGGGACCCAATCATCATCTACGAGCAGTACTTC
CASRRDPIIIYEQYF
>many|.|TRBV27|TRBJ2-7
TGTGCCAGCAGTTTATCTCGGGCGAACGAGCAGTACTTC
CASSLSRANEQYF
>many|.|TRBV6-2/TRBV6-3|TRBJ2-7
TGTGCCAGCAGTTACTCGACTGGAGGGGACGAGCAGTACTTC
CASSYSTGGDEQYF
>.|.|TRBV14|TRBJ2-4
TGTGCCAGCAGCCAAGATAGTGGGGCCGGGACCAAAAACATTCAGTACTTC
CASSQDSGAGTKNIQYF
>many|.|TRBV12-3/TRBV12-4|TRBJ1-2
TGTGCCAGCAACCTGGGGGGCTCTGGTGGCTACACCTTC
CASNLGGSGGYTF